The sequence of this T cell receptor beta chain was determined in a study of regulatory T cells in long-lasting Graves disease (dated by TCRdb to the early 2020s). Regarding the complete study: Persistent Graves' disease was defined as persistently positive TSH receptor autoantibodies together with antithyroid drug treatment for over 5 years. A total of roughly 35 samples were covered by TCR sequencing, comprising some 13 persistent and roughly 20 newly diagnosed Graves' disease patients. Patients with persistent Graves' disease were compared with patients with newly diagnosed Graves' disease using TCR sequencing and RNA sequencing of peripheral blood. The study was registered as a clinical trial and conducted in China. On average, persistent Graves' disease patients in the clinical cohort had been on antithyroid drugs for about 9.7 years.

The CDR3 runs 12 residues from the cysteine to the phenylalanine. The only DNA kept is the CDR3, 36 bases in frame from the first base. Per the germline V gene, SNHLY is the CDR1 and FYNNEI is the CDR2. Trimmed from V: 6 bases; trimmed from J: 4 bases; junction bases lacking a gene match: 3. Receptor libraries were prepared by multiplex PCR. Sequencing took place on an Illumina HiSeq 4000. iRepertoire HTBI primers and Arm-PCR amplification of CDR3 regions were used to construct TCR beta libraries. Before sequencing, the PCR products underwent gel purification. Per the original workflow: Gene usage analysis of CDR3 amino acid clonotypes relied on the roughly 60 TRBV and over 13 TRBJ segments identified across samples. Filtered high-quality paired reads were merged into contigs using COPE and FqMerger. BLAST was used to align contigs to IMGT TRBV, TRBD and TRBJ reference genes, with CDR3 defined following IMGT. Any clonotype with a frequency above 0.1% was counted as a highly expanded clone. Shannon entropy was used to measure repertoire diversity, and the Gini coefficient was used to measure V-J evenness. A clonotype found in more than one individual was treated as public. Starting from the raw public reads, TCRdb applied fastp trimming at Q25, assembled clones with MiXCR and retained in-frame beta chains. Under each unique CDR3 protein, matching rows form one entry showing the most common genes and DNA. TCRdb assigned the V and J calls; the authors' analysis was not used. In this sample the table shows approximately 440,000 distinct CDR3 sequences, around 24% of which occur a single time. Of the sample, around 24% is held by the ten largest clones.

This clonotype came up many times. The antigen it recognizes is unknown. No base-level quality is on record; no much larger clone is a single base apart. The time point label corresponds to: persistent/refractory GD, antithyroid drugs over 5 years with positive TRAb. RNA was extracted from PBMCs in TRIzol for both TCR sequencing and RNA sequencing. The diagnosis of Graves' disease followed American Thyroid Association guidelines. Recruitment of patients was carried out at an endocrinology department in Xi'an, China. From each patient, 7.5 to 9.5 milliliters of peripheral blood was collected into an EDTA anticoagulant tube. Ficoll Paque Plus density gradient separation was used to isolate PBMCs, and no further T cell sorting was done. An Agilent 2100 Bioanalyzer and agarose gel were used to check RNA quality, while a NanoDrop 2000 measured RNA concentration. Results and caveats for the whole study, not just this receptor: The small sample size was acknowledged by the authors as a limitation that may reduce accuracy. Preferential use of TRBV28, TRBJ1-2 and TRBJ2-5 was observed in persistent disease, whereas TRBV20-1 and TRBJ2-1 were favored in newly diagnosed disease. Sequencing and analysis were limited to the TCR beta chain. Because the primary lesion, thyroid tissue, could not be accessed, the study looked at peripheral blood alone. Compared with newly diagnosed patients, persistent Graves' disease patients had lower TCR Shannon entropy and fewer highly expanded clones, which suggests clonal expansion. Patients with persistent disease shared more public clonotypes (fewer than 3,000) than newly diagnosed patients did (966).

In this chain, TRBV2 is recombined with TRBJ2-7, with 7 central nucleotides matching TRBD2. The clonotype comes from a female donor with Graves disease. The sequences come from peripheral blood mononuclear cells (PBMCs), collected when the disease was refractory, from a patient treated with antithyroid drugs. CDR3 region: CASRREWYEQYF. The base sequence is TGTGCCAGCAGGCGGGAGTGGTACGAGCAGTACTTC.